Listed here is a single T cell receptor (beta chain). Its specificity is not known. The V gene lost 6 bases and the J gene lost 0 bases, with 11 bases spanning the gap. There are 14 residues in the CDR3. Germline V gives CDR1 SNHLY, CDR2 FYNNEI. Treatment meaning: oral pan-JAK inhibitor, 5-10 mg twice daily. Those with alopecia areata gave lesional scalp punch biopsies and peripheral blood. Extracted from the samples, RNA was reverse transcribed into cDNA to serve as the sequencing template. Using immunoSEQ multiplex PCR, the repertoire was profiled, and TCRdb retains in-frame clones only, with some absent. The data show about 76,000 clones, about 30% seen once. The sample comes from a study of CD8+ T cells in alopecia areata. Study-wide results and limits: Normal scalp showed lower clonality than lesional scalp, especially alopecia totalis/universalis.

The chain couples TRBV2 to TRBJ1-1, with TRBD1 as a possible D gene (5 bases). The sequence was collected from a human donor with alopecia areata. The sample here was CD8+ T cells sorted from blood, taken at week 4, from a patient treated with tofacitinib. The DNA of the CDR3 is TGTGCCAGCAGCCCGGGACGGATGAACACTGAAGCTTTCTTT. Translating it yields CASSPGRMNTEAFF.